This TCR beta chain was retrieved from a study of blood T cell repertoires in COVID-19. This clone was seen more than once but under ten times. The J segment lost 7 bases and the V segment lost 5 bases, leaving 6 bases of the junction unmatched. The V gene's germline CDR1 is LGHNA and CDR2 YNFKEQ. The CDR3 is made up of 14 amino acids. The method was immunoSEQ multiplex PCR; TCRdb's version includes in-frame clones alone and lacks a portion of them. The data hold fewer than 60,000 clones, with more than 70% observed a single time. V gene TRBV4-2 combines with J gene TRBJ1-5; TRBD1 agrees at 9 bases. Sequencing used peripheral blood. This clonotype was obtained from a human donor in a cohort sampled during active COVID-19. DNA for the CDR3: TGTGCCAGCAGCTACTGGACAGGGGACCAGCCCCAGCATTTT. Protein product: CASSYWTGDQPQHF.